Here is one TCR beta chain with its context. Here immunoSEQ multiplex PCR was the method, and the copy in TCRdb shows in-frame clones only, minus some. This table has over 150,000 clones, 90% appearing once. The data derive from a study of blood T cell repertoires in COVID-19. Study as a whole: COVID-19 samples from acute and convalescent phases originated in the United States, Italy and Spain.

What was sequenced was peripheral blood. This TCR came from a man in his forties or fifties with acute or convalescent COVID-19.

CDR3 sequence reads: CASSFLPVPDEQYV. DNA for the CDR3: TGTGCCAGCAGTTTTTTGCCGGTGCCGGACGAGCAGTACGTC. This chain uses TRBV6-2 or TRBV6-3 with TRBJ2-7; D is ambiguous. The V and J ends lost 4 bases and 5 bases respectively, with 15 bases between them. CDR1 is MNHEY, CDR2 SVGEGT, per germline. CDR3 length: 14 amino acids.